Listed below are T cell receptor beta chains from one sample, sequenced in a study of regulatory T cells in long-lasting Graves disease. Via MiXCR, TCRdb re-called the multiplex PCR reads, giving one row per CDR3 protein. The sample contains a few hundred thousand distinct CDR3 sequences, roughly 21% of which appear only once. Sequencing was performed on peripheral blood mononuclear cells (PBMCs), taken when the disease was refractory, from a patient treated with antithyroid drugs. These receptors were collected from a female donor with Graves disease. The CDR3 runs from the conserved cysteine through the conserved F or W. The order of the fields is clone size, V gene, J gene, D gene, CDR3 protein, CDR3 DNA. A D gene is named only where the DNA matches it firmly. Some rows mark clone size as missing; the rest say once, few, many or name a class of expanded clone.

clone size: NA
V gene: TRBV7-2
J gene: TRBJ2-2
D gene: TRBD1
CDR3 protein: CASSLGGQGTTGELFF
CDR3 DNA: TGTGCCAGCAGCTTAGGGGGACAGGGGACCACCGGGGAGCTGTTTTTT

clone size: NA
V gene: TRBV9
J gene: TRBJ2-7
D gene: NA
CDR3 protein: CASSPGPKPLEQYF
CDR3 DNA: TGTGCCAGCAGCCCCGGGCCTAAGCCCCTCGAGCAGTACTTC

clone size: many
V gene: TRBV15
J gene: TRBJ1-1
D gene: TRBD1
CDR3 protein: CATSRTGVDTEAFF
CDR3 DNA: TGTGCCACCAGCAGGACAGGGGTAGACACTGAAGCTTTCTTT

clone size: NA
V gene: TRBV4-1
J gene: TRBJ2-3
D gene: NA
CDR3 protein: CASSQGVVEAQYF
CDR3 DNA: TGCGCCAGCAGCCAAGGGGTAGTTGAGGCGCAGTATTTT

clone size: many
V gene: TRBV29-1
J gene: TRBJ2-7
D gene: NA
CDR3 protein: CSVGDGTYEQYF
CDR3 DNA: TGCAGCGTGGGGGACGGGACCTACGAGCAGTACTTC

clone size: NA
V gene: TRBV12-3/TRBV12-4
J gene: TRBJ2-2
D gene: TRBD1
CDR3 protein: CASSSRQGITGELLF
CDR3 DNA: TGTGCCAGCAGTTCTCGACAGGGAATCACCGGGGAGCTGCTTTTT

clone size: NA
V gene: TRBV11-1
J gene: TRBJ2-6
D gene: TRBD1
CDR3 protein: CASSLMGQGRSGANVLTF
CDR3 DNA: TGTGCCAGCAGCTTAATGGGACAGGGGCGGTCTGGGGCCAACGTCCTGACTTTC

clone size: once
V gene: TRBV7-8
J gene: TRBJ2-2
D gene: NA
CDR3 protein: CASSLYLQGNTGELFF
CDR3 DNA: TGTGCCAGCAGCTTATATCTCCAGGGCAACACCGGGGAGCTGTTTTTT

clone size: NA
V gene: TRBV7-9
J gene: TRBJ1-1
D gene: NA
CDR3 protein: CASSPEGPEAFF
CDR3 DNA: TGTGCCAGCAGCCCGGAAGGTCCTGAAGCTTTCTTT

clone size: NA
V gene: TRBV29-1
J gene: TRBJ2-2
D gene: NA
CDR3 protein: CSVSLDTPWQLFF
CDR3 DNA: TGCAGCGTCTCATTGGACACTCCCTGGCAACTGTTTTTT

clone size: many
V gene: TRBV12-3/TRBV12-4
J gene: TRBJ2-5
D gene: NA
CDR3 protein: CASSRAVHSQETQYF
CDR3 DNA: TGTGCCAGCAGTCGGGCGGTCCACAGCCAAGAGACCCAGTACTTC

clone size: few
V gene: TRBV29-1
J gene: TRBJ2-7
D gene: TRBD2
CDR3 protein: CSVRLAGGIGEQYF
CDR3 DNA: TGCAGCGTTCGGCTAGCGGGAGGGATTGGCGAGCAGTACTTC

clone size: many
V gene: TRBV24-1
J gene: TRBJ2-7
D gene: TRBD1
CDR3 protein: CATSHRDSYEQYF
CDR3 DNA: TGTGCCACCAGTCACCGGGACAGCTACGAGCAGTACTTC

clone size: NA
V gene: TRBV28
J gene: TRBJ2-1
D gene: TRBD2
CDR3 protein: CASSKMLAGVYNEQFF
CDR3 DNA: TGTGCCAGCAGTAAAATGCTAGCGGGAGTTTACAATGAGCAGTTCTTC

clone size: few
V gene: TRBV28
J gene: TRBJ1-1
D gene: NA
CDR3 protein: CASRTPEVNTEAFF
CDR3 DNA: TGTGCCAGCAGAACCCCGGAGGTGAACACTGAAGCTTTCTTT

clone size: NA
V gene: TRBV24-1
J gene: TRBJ2-2
D gene: NA
CDR3 protein: CATSVEGTGELFF
CDR3 DNA: TGTGCCACCAGTGTGGAGGGGACCGGGGAGCTGTTTTTT

clone size: NA
V gene: TRBV29-1
J gene: TRBJ2-5
D gene: TRBD2
CDR3 protein: CSVELAGGGETQYF
CDR3 DNA: TGCAGCGTTGAACTAGCGGGAGGGGGAGAGACCCAGTACTTC

clone size: few
V gene: TRBV15
J gene: TRBJ1-5
D gene: NA
CDR3 protein: CATSKGSRGHRGNQPQHF
CDR3 DNA: TGTGCCACCAGCAAAGGAAGCCGAGGACACCGTGGCAATCAGCCCCAGCATTTT

clone size: NA
V gene: TRBV15
J gene: TRBJ1-2
D gene: NA
CDR3 protein: CATSSDWTNLNYGYTF
CDR3 DNA: TGTGCCACCAGCAGCGATTGGACAAATCTTAACTATGGCTACACCTTC

clone size: NA
V gene: TRBV24-1
J gene: TRBJ1-5
D gene: NA
CDR3 protein: CATSDVDSFNPQHF
CDR3 DNA: TGTGCCACCAGTGATGTGGACAGTTTCAACCCCCAGCATTTT

clone size: few
V gene: TRBV6-2/TRBV6-3
J gene: TRBJ1-1
D gene: NA
CDR3 protein: CASSYSAGDTEAFF
CDR3 DNA: TGTGCCAGCAGTTACTCGGCAGGAGACACTGAAGCTTTCTTT

clone size: NA
V gene: TRBV12-3/TRBV12-4
J gene: TRBJ2-7
D gene: NA
CDR3 protein: CASSTPSAHSPYEQYF
CDR3 DNA: TGTGCCAGCAGTACGCCCTCGGCCCATTCCCCTTACGAGCAGTACTTC

clone size: many
V gene: TRBV7-2
J gene: TRBJ2-7
D gene: TRBD1
CDR3 protein: CASSLDPPDRGLAYEQYF
CDR3 DNA: TGTGCCAGCAGCTTAGACCCACCTGACAGGGGGCTAGCCTACGAGCAGTACTTC

clone size: NA
V gene: TRBV7-6
J gene: TRBJ2-7
D gene: NA
CDR3 protein: CASSLDPGQAYEQYF
CDR3 DNA: TGTGCCAGCAGCTTAGATCCAGGTCAAGCCTACGAGCAGTACTTC

clone size: many
V gene: TRBV6-5
J gene: TRBJ2-5
D gene: TRBD2
CDR3 protein: CASSWQLASLYGETQYF
CDR3 DNA: TGTGCCAGCAGTTGGCAACTAGCGTCACTTTATGGAGAGACCCAGTACTTC

clone size: NA
V gene: TRBV7-6
J gene: TRBJ2-7
D gene: NA
CDR3 protein: CASSLMGDPTYEQYF
CDR3 DNA: TGTGCCAGCAGCTTAATGGGGGACCCAACCTACGAGCAGTACTTC

clone size: many
V gene: TRBV10-3
J gene: TRBJ1-4
D gene: TRBD1
CDR3 protein: CAISLDRAEKLFF
CDR3 DNA: TGTGCCATCAGTCTGGACAGGGCGGAGAAACTGTTTTTT

clone size: NA
V gene: TRBV6-1
J gene: TRBJ1-2
D gene: NA
CDR3 protein: CASARAYGYTF
CDR3 DNA: TGTGCCTCAGCCAGGGCCTATGGCTACACCTTC

clone size: NA
V gene: TRBV6-2/TRBV6-3
J gene: TRBJ2-7
D gene: NA
CDR3 protein: CASSYGLKTTSEYF
CDR3 DNA: TGTGCCAGCAGTTACGGGCTGAAGACCACCTCCGAGTACTTC

clone size: NA
V gene: TRBV11-2
J gene: TRBJ2-3
D gene: NA
CDR3 protein: CASRVATSTDTQYF
CDR3 DNA: TGTGCCAGCCGGGTAGCGACTAGCACAGATACGCAGTATTTT

clone size: few
V gene: TRBV29-1
J gene: TRBJ1-1
D gene: NA
CDR3 protein: CSVELYGGKAFF
CDR3 DNA: TGCAGCGTTGAGCTCTATGGGGGAAAAGCTTTCTTT

clone size: many
V gene: TRBV10-1
J gene: TRBJ2-2
D gene: TRBD2
CDR3 protein: CASSETSGFAGELFF
CDR3 DNA: TGCGCCAGCAGTGAGACTAGCGGGTTCGCCGGGGAGCTGTTTTTT

clone size: many
V gene: TRBV27
J gene: TRBJ2-7
D gene: TRBD1
CDR3 protein: CASSETGGEKREQYF
CDR3 DNA: TGTGCCAGCAGTGAGACAGGGGGGGAAAAGCGCGAGCAGTACTTC

clone size: NA
V gene: TRBV6-5
J gene: TRBJ2-2
D gene: TRBD2
CDR3 protein: CASSYSSSGGKTGELFF
CDR3 DNA: TGTGCCAGCAGTTACTCGAGCAGCGGGGGGAAGACCGGGGAGCTGTTTTTT

clone size: many
V gene: TRBV7-8
J gene: TRBJ1-1
D gene: NA
CDR3 protein: CASSLALRGPRGPNTEAFF
CDR3 DNA: TGTGCCAGCAGCTTAGCACTCAGGGGACCTCGGGGCCCAAACACTGAAGCTTTCTTT

clone size: NA
V gene: TRBV10-3
J gene: TRBJ1-3
D gene: TRBD1
CDR3 protein: CAISLQGNGNTIYF
CDR3 DNA: TGTGCCATCAGCTTACAGGGGAATGGAAACACCATATATTTT

clone size: many
V gene: TRBV28
J gene: TRBJ1-2
D gene: NA
CDR3 protein: CASSLNRSYGYTF
CDR3 DNA: TGTGCCAGCAGTTTAAACAGGAGCTATGGCTACACCTTC

clone size: NA
V gene: TRBV10-3
J gene: TRBJ2-2
D gene: NA
CDR3 protein: CAISDPGGELFF
CDR3 DNA: TGTGCCATCAGTGATCCTGGCGGGGAGCTGTTTTTT

clone size: many
V gene: TRBV12-3/TRBV12-4
J gene: TRBJ2-7
D gene: NA
CDR3 protein: CASSLEGAWGDEQYF
CDR3 DNA: TGTGCCAGCAGTTTAGAAGGGGCCTGGGGAGACGAGCAGTACTTC

clone size: NA
V gene: TRBV10-3
J gene: TRBJ2-7
D gene: TRBD1
CDR3 protein: CATTPRGTGTLDEQYF
CDR3 DNA: TGTGCCACCACACCACGGGGGACAGGGACGTTGGACGAGCAGTACTTC

clone size: few
V gene: TRBV29-1
J gene: TRBJ1-1
D gene: NA
CDR3 protein: CSVEEQLNTEAFF
CDR3 DNA: TGCAGCGTTGAAGAACAGCTAAACACTGAAGCTTTCTTT

clone size: NA
V gene: TRBV27
J gene: TRBJ2-7
D gene: TRBD2
CDR3 protein: CASRNLAGYYEQYF
CDR3 DNA: TGTGCCAGCAGAAACCTAGCGGGGTACTACGAGCAGTACTTC

clone size: NA
V gene: TRBV28
J gene: TRBJ1-6
D gene: NA
CDR3 protein: CASSLYRGLGSYNSPLHF
CDR3 DNA: TGTGCCAGCAGTTTATACCGGGGATTGGGCTCCTATAATTCACCCCTCCACTTT

clone size: many
V gene: TRBV11-2
J gene: TRBJ1-6
D gene: TRBD1
CDR3 protein: CASSLTPGQDNSPLHF
CDR3 DNA: TGTGCCAGCAGCTTAACCCCGGGACAGGACAATTCACCCCTCCACTTT

clone size: NA
V gene: TRBV6-5
J gene: TRBJ2-1
D gene: TRBD2
CDR3 protein: CASSYSMLLAGVYNEQFF
CDR3 DNA: TGTGCCAGCAGTTACTCAATGCTACTAGCGGGAGTCTACAATGAGCAGTTCTTC

clone size: NA
V gene: TRBV14
J gene: TRBJ2-3
D gene: NA
CDR3 protein: CASSSLGASEFPRGTDTQYF
CDR3 DNA: TGTGCCAGCAGCTCCTTGGGGGCTAGCGAATTCCCCCGGGGAACAGATACGCAGTATTTT

clone size: few
V gene: TRBV20-1
J gene: TRBJ2-7
D gene: NA
CDR3 protein: CSALCLGLSYEQYF
CDR3 DNA: TGCAGTGCTTTATGCCTAGGGTTGTCCTACGAGCAGTACTTC

clone size: many
V gene: TRBV7-2
J gene: TRBJ2-2
D gene: NA
CDR3 protein: CASSLSLRGELFF
CDR3 DNA: TGTGCCAGCAGCCTCAGTCTTCGCGGGGAGCTGTTTTTT

clone size: NA
V gene: TRBV6-1
J gene: TRBJ2-7
D gene: TRBD2
CDR3 protein: CAGSGRGSYEQYF
CDR3 DNA: TGTGCCGGCAGCGGGAGAGGGTCCTACGAGCAGTACTTC

clone size: many
V gene: TRBV5-5
J gene: TRBJ2-7
D gene: NA
CDR3 protein: CASSLVASGLGEQYF
CDR3 DNA: TGTGCCAGCAGCTTGGTGGCGTCAGGACTTGGGGAGCAGTACTTC

clone size: NA
V gene: TRBV5-1
J gene: TRBJ1-3
D gene: NA
CDR3 protein: CASSSTWVGGPSGNTIYF
CDR3 DNA: TGCGCCAGCAGCTCCACCTGGGTAGGAGGGCCCTCTGGAAACACCATATATTTT

clone size: many
V gene: TRBV6-2/TRBV6-3
J gene: TRBJ1-5
D gene: NA
CDR3 protein: CASSYERPNQPQHF
CDR3 DNA: TGTGCCAGCAGTTACGAGCGGCCCAATCAGCCCCAGCATTTT

clone size: NA
V gene: TRBV6-2/TRBV6-3
J gene: TRBJ1-4
D gene: NA
CDR3 protein: CASSDAQQSLTEKLFF
CDR3 DNA: TGTGCCAGCAGTGACGCACAGCAGTCCCTTACGGAAAAACTGTTTTTT

clone size: NA
V gene: TRBV5-1
J gene: TRBJ2-5
D gene: TRBD1
CDR3 protein: CASSWGNRGPLFILETQYF
CDR3 DNA: TGCGCCAGCAGCTGGGGAAACAGGGGGCCGCTTTTTATTTTGGAGACCCAGTACTTC